The sequence of this T cell receptor beta chain was determined in a study of lymphopenia after photon versus proton radiotherapy. Method: immunoSEQ multiplex PCR; TCRdb's copy keeps in-frame clones and lacks some. The top ten clones hold approximately 4.7% of a sample with 150,000 to 200,000 clones, roughly nine tenths of them seen once. The germline gives CDR1 SGHRS, CDR2 YFSETQ. Deletions cut 2 bases from V and 8 bases from J, with 13 bases between. The CDR3 is 13 amino acids. Broader study findings: A bigger post-nadir fall in TCR diversity correlated inversely with survival time in deceased patients. Under photons, naive T cells and diversity fell while effector/memory populations rose.

With respect to this clone: Its antigen remains unknown.

This sample comprised peripheral blood, obtained from a patient treated with photon-based radiotherapy. The sequence came from a man between 50 and 59 years old with gastric cancer. The genes are TRBV5-1 and TRBJ1-2; D possibly corresponds to TRBD1 (6 bases). DNA of the CDR3: TGCGCCAGCAGCTTCCAAGACAGGTTGGGCTACACCTTC. Translating gives CASSFQDRLGYTF.